Following are 4 T cell receptor beta chains from one sample sequenced in a study of OX40 agonist ivuxolimab in advanced cancers. Assay: immunoSEQ multiplex PCR; the TCRdb copy retains only in-frame clones and omits some. The sample records roughly 23,000 clones, over 65% being singletons. The sample in question was CD4+ or CD8+ T cells sorted from blood, obtained in a trial of the OX40 agonist ivuxolimab. All receptors come from an adult with an advanced solid tumor such as melanoma, head and neck, liver or kidney cancer.

The chain recombines TRBV4-1 with TRBJ2-3; 7 bases fit TRBD1. Germline assignment: CDR1 MGHRA and CDR2 YSYEKL. This CDR3 region has 18 residues. V was clipped by 2 bases and J by 1 base; unmatched bases: 12. For the CDR3, the DNA is TGCGCCAGCAGCCAATCCGGGACAGCCACGACCCGCACAGATACGCAGTATTTT. It translates to CASSQSGTATTRTDTQYF.

The chain carries TRBV14 and TRBJ2-1; 10 bases align to TRBD1. Germline V gene lookup returns CDR1 SGHDN and CDR2 FVKESK. The J segment lost 2 bases and the V segment lost 5 bases, leaving 6 bases of the junction unmatched. The CDR3 extends over 16 amino acids. This CDR3 is CASSWDRGGAYNEQFF. The DNA of the CDR3 is TGTGCCAGCAGCTGGGACAGGGGTGGCGCCTACAATGAGCAGTTCTTC.

This clone was observed a single time. Here the CDR3 reads CASSEDQGWNSPLHF. Here the CDR3 DNA reads TGTGCCAGCAGTGAAGACCAGGGTTGGAATTCACCCCTCCACTTT. The chain carries TRBV6-1 and TRBJ1-6, with TRBD1 as a possible D gene (5 bases). Trimming left V 1 base short and J 7 bases short, with 11 bases between. From germline, CDR1 is MNHNS and CDR2 SASEGT. CDR3 size: 15 residues.

This clone came up once. The chain links TRBV6-1 to TRBJ2-3, with D perhaps TRBD2 (6 bases). Germline CDR1 MNHNS, CDR2 SASEGT. This CDR3 is built from 15 residues. The V gene lost 8 bases and the J gene lost 4 bases, with 19 bases spanning the gap. The CDR3: CASLSTSTFADTQYF. CDR3 DNA sequence: TGTGCCAGCTTATCTACTAGCACCTTCGCAGATACGCAGTATTTT.